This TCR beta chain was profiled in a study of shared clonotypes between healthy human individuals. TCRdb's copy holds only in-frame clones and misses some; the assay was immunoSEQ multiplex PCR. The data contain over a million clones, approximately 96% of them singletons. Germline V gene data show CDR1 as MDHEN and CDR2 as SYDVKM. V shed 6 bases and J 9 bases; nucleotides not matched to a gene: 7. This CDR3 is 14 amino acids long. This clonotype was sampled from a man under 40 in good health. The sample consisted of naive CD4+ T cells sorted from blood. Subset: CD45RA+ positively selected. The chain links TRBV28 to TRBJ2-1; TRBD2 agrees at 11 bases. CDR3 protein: CASRRIAGGVEQFF. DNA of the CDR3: TGTGCCAGCAGACGTATAGCGGGAGGGGTTGAGCAGTTCTTC.